The sequence of this TCR beta chain was determined in a study of shared clonotypes between healthy human individuals. Study background: Per donor, three plates held CD4 naive cells, three held CD4 memory, two held CD8 naive and one held CD8 memory. The study, taken as a whole, reports: The naive CD4 repertoires of several donors were compared, and roughly 5% of clonotypes were shared.

Trimming removed 0 bases from V and 5 bases from J; junction bases left unmatched: 2. The V gene's germline CDR1 is SGDLS and CDR2 YYNGEE. The CDR3 has 13 amino acids. A note on this clone: The antigen is undetermined.

Naive CD8 cells, CD45RO-negative and positively selected for CCR7, excluded terminally differentiated effector memory CD45RA+ cells. In the authors' workflow: Junction-only immunoSEQ data arrived without quality scores, meaning filtering differed. The table came from immunoSEQ multiplex PCR; TCRdb's copy has only in-frame clones and leaves some out. For V, J and clone size, that table is used; D and trimming come from the DNA. The sample yields 630,000 or so clones, roughly 98% seen once. Source material: naive CD8+ T cells sorted from blood. The origin of this receptor is a man aged 30-40 years in good health. V is TRBV9 and J is TRBJ2-7, with 7 bases lining up with TRBD1. CDR3 DNA: TGTGCCAGCAGCGTAGCGGGGACAGACGAGCAGTACTTC. It is translated as CASSVAGTDEQYF.